The entry that follows covers one T cell receptor beta chain sequence. The target antigen is unknown. The data derive from a study of CD8 T cells in Susac syndrome. For the study at large: When blood was drawn, patients with Susac syndrome were on intravenous immunoglobulin alone, on corticosteroids, or therapy-naive.

General observations from the study: The total CD8+ repertoires contained approximately 15 Susac-specific public clones, and the CD8+ TEMRA repertoires contained several. Clonal expansion of CD8+ cells in Susac peaked in TEMRA cells (and in active patients).

V was clipped by 6 bases and J by 5 bases; unmatched bases: 7. Germline CDR1 reads SEHNR; CDR2 reads FQNEAQ (reference sequence). CDR3 length equals 14 residues. Reverse transcription of roughly 0.45 to 1 ug RNA was carried out with random hexamers. TCRdb re-called the immunoSEQ multiplex PCR reads with MiXCR, one entry per CDR3 protein. The profile shows some 100,000 distinct CDR3 sequences, 95% of them singletons. This receptor was identified in a human donor with Susac syndrome. What was sequenced was CD8+ T cells from PBMCs. The V call is TRBV7-9, the J call TRBJ2-7; TRBD1 matches 10 bases. The CDR3 region has the DNA TGTGCCAGCAGAACCGGGGACAGGGGTCACGAGCAGTACTTC. Its translation is CASRTGDRGHEQYF.